Below, 16 T cell receptor beta chains from the same sample are listed, as sequenced in a study of blood T cells in healthy people across ages. Primed by a sample-barcoded 5' primer and a J-beta primer mix, a second PCR proceeded for 7 to 11 cycles. TCRdb used MiXCR to reprocess the 5' RACE reads, holding one entry per CDR3 protein. This table holds roughly 800,000 distinct CDR3 sequences, over 45% found once. The sequenced sample consisted of blood. The receptors stem from a man aged 25-45 years in good health.

This clonotype has only one observation. The chain recombines TRBV10-3 with TRBJ1-6; no definite D call. CDR3 size: 14 residues. Trimming removed 3 bases from V and 7 bases from J, with 10 bases in between. Germline lookup yields CDR1 ENHRY and CDR2 SYGVKD. The CDR3 loop reads CAISEVSGNSPLHF. Here the CDR3 DNA reads TGTGCCATCAGTGAAGTGTCGGGGAATTCACCCCTCCACTTT.

Only a few counts were recorded for this clonotype. V gene TRBV11-2 combines with J gene TRBJ2-7, with 7 bases lining up with TRBD1. J gave up 0 bases and V 8 bases, and 4 bases lay outside the gene matches. CDR1 is SGHAT and CDR2 is FQNNGV in the germline V gene. The CDR3 spans 13 residues. The DNA for the CDR3 is TGTGCCAGCGGACAGGTGTTCTCCTACGAGCAGTACTTC. Its protein is CASGQVFSYEQYF. The entire variable domain, with the rest obtained from reference TRBV11-2 and TRBJ2-7, is as follows: EAGVAQSPRYKIIEKRQSVAFWCNPISGHATLYWYQQILGQGPKLLIQFQNNGVVDDSQLPKDRFSAERLKGVDSTLKIQPAKLEDSAVYLCASGQVFSYEQYFGPGTRLTVT.

The chain employs TRBV7-2 and TRBJ2-1; 8 bases map to TRBD2. Germline CDR1 SGHTA, CDR2 FQGNSA. The CDR3 consists of 14 residues. V dropped 1 base and J dropped 7; count of bases not matched to a gene: 3. The CDR3 DNA follows: TGTGCCAGCAGCTTAGGGGGACTAGAGAATGAGCAGTTCTTC. It yields the protein CASSLGGLENEQFF.

The gene calls are TRBV12-3 or TRBV12-4 and TRBJ2-5, with TRBD1 matching 7 bases. CDR3 length: 17 amino acids. J was trimmed by 4 bases and V by 8 bases; bases with no gene match: 19. The DNA for the CDR3 is TGTGCCAGCCAGGGGCTGGGACAGACCTTGTACCGAGAGACCCAGTACTTC. It encodes CASQGLGQTLYRETQYF.

In this sample, this clonotype turned up a few times. The gene calls are TRBV20-1 and TRBJ2-1, with TRBD2 as a possible D gene (6 bases). The V end was cut by 3 bases, the J end by 0 bases, with 12 bases between. This CDR3 is built from 15 residues. Germline CDR1 reads DFQATT; CDR2 reads SNEGSKA (reference sequence). Written as DNA, the CDR3 is TGCAGTGCTAGCGGGAGCGCGAGCTCCTACAATGAGCAGTTCTTC. Translating gives CSASGSASSYNEQFF.

This chain connects TRBV12-3 or TRBV12-4 to TRBJ2-3, with D uncertain. V was trimmed by 5 bases and J by 6 bases, leaving 9 bases between them. The CDR3 loop spans 12 amino acids. CDR3 coding DNA: TGTGCCAGCAGTCCCTACAAGGATACGCAGTATTTT. Amino acid sequence: CASSPYKDTQYF.

The CDR3 nucleotides read TGTGCCAGCAGTTACCCCCCTGTAGAGAGTGAGCAGTTCTTC. It codes for CASSYPPVESEQFF. The chain recombines TRBV6-2 or TRBV6-3 with TRBJ2-1; D remains ambiguous. The CDR3 runs 14 residues. CDR1 and CDR2 (germline): MNHEY, SVGEGT. Between the trimmed V and J ends, which lost 2 bases and 9 bases, there was a span of 14 bases.

The V and J genes are TRBV5-1 and TRBJ1-1; D call uncertain. The CDR3 has 14 residues. Trimming took off 0 bases at V and 1 base at J, with 7 bases between the two ends. Per the germline V gene, CDR1 is SGHRS and CDR2 is YFSETQ. The CDR3 DNA follows: TGCGCCAGCAGCTTGGAAGGGCCGAACACTGAAGCTTTCTTT. Amino acids: CASSLEGPNTEAFF.

This rearrangement joins TRBV6-6 to TRBJ2-5, with 7 positions matching TRBD1. The length of the CDR3 is 15 residues. Germline assignment: CDR1 MNHNY and CDR2 SVGAGI (reference sequence). Trimming cost V 3 bases and J 3 bases; bases outside gene matches: 7. The CDR3 reads CASSYGDRTEETQYF. The CDR3 DNA is TGTGCCAGCAGTTATGGGGACAGAACCGAAGAGACCCAGTACTTC.

Note on this clonotype: The junction shows a germline mismatch at one end, possibly a read error. The rearrangement links TRBV5-1 to TRBJ1-1; 7 bases are shared with TRBD1. The CDR3 is made up of 14 amino acids. The V gene's germline CDR1 is SGHRS and CDR2 YFSETQ. Here the CDR3 DNA reads TGCGCCAGCAGCTGGGGGACAGAGGACACTGAAGTTTTCTTT. Translated, it gives CASSWGTEDTEVFF.

J is TRBJ2-7 and V is TRBV2; perhaps TRBD1 as D (6 bases). The CDR3 consists of 12 residues. Trimming took 7 bases from V and 3 from J, leaving 10 bases between them. Germline V gives CDR1 SNHLY, CDR2 FYNNEI. The CDR3 sequence: CASKEQGYEQYF. The CDR3 coding sequence is TGTGCCAGCAAAGAACAGGGCTACGAGCAGTACTTC.

The chain links TRBV11-2 to TRBJ1-3, with a possible D match to TRBD1 (5 bases). Germline-derived CDR1 and CDR2 are SGHAT and FQNNGV. CDR3 length: 15 amino acids. V lost 5 bases, J lost 0 bases, and 11 bases lay in between. CDR3 loop: CASSLQAYSGNTIYF. The CDR3 bases are TGTGCCAGCAGCCTACAGGCCTACTCTGGAAACACCATATATTTT. Full variable domain (remainder filled in from reference TRBV11-2 and TRBJ1-3): EAGVAQSPRYKIIEKRQSVAFWCNPISGHATLYWYQQILGQGPKLLIQFQNNGVVDDSQLPKDRFSAERLKGVDSTLKIQPAKLEDSAVYLCASSLQAYSGNTIYFGEGSWLTVV.

The chain joins TRBV11-1 to TRBJ1-2; 7 bases map to TRBD1. Germline V gene data show CDR1 as SGHAT and CDR2 as FQDESV (reference sequence). The CDR3 length is 15 residues. V was clipped by 5 bases and J by 4 bases; unmatched bases: 10. The CDR3 DNA reads TGTGCCAGCAGCGTACGACAGGGTCCCATCTATGGCTACACCTTC. Protein product: CASSVRQGPIYGYTF.

V gene TRBV19 combines with J gene TRBJ2-6; tentative D call: TRBD1 (6 bases). Trimming removed 7 bases at V and 0 bases at J, with 10 bases between. Germline lookup yields CDR1 LNHDA and CDR2 SQIVND (reference sequence). The CDR3 loop spans 15 amino acids. The CDR3 DNA reads TGTGCCAGTATGACAGGACGCTCTGGGGCCAACGTCCTGACTTTC. Its translation: CASMTGRSGANVLTF.

In its sample, this clonotype was seen a few times. This chain links TRBV12-3 or TRBV12-4 with TRBJ1-2, with 7 bases fitting TRBD1. The CDR3 loop spans 15 amino acids. With V trimmed by 9 bases and J by 2 bases, 12 bases remained unmatched. The CDR3 bases are TGTGCCAGTACAACCAGGGGGAGTAGGAACTATGGCTACACCTTC. Its translation: CASTTRGSRNYGYTF.

V usage is TRBV27 and J usage is TRBJ2-3; D not certain. V lost 2 bases to trimming and J lost 2 bases, with 8 bases between them. CDR1 is MNHEY and CDR2 is SMNVEV in the germline V gene (reference sequence). The CDR3 has 14 residues. The CDR3 bases are TGTGCCAGCAGTTTAAAGGGCACCACAGATACGCAGTATTTT. This encodes CASSLKGTTDTQYF.